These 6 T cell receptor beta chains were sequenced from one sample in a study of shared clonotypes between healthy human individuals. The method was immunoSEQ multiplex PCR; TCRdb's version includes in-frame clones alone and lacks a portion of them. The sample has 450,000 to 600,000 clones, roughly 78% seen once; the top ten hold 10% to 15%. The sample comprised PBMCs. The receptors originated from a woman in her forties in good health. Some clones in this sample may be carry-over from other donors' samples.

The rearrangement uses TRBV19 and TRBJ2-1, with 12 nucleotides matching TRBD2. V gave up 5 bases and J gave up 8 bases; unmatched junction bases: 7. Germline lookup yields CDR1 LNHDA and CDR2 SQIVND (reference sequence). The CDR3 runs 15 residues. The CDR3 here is CASSVLAGGIDEQFF. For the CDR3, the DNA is TGTGCCAGTAGTGTTCTAGCGGGAGGGATAGATGAGCAGTTCTTC.

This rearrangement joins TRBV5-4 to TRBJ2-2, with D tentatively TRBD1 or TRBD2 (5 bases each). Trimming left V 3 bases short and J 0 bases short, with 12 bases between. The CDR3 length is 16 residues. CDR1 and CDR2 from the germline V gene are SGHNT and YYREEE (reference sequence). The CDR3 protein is CASSSWDRSNTGELFF. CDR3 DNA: TGTGCCAGCAGCTCGTGGGACCGCTCGAACACCGGGGAGCTGTTTTTT. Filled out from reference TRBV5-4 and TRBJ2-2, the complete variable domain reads ETGVTQSPTHLIKTRGQQVTLRCSSQSGHNTVSWYQQALGQGPQFIFQYYREEENGRGNFPPRFSGLQFPNYSSELNVNALELDDSALYLCASSSWDRSNTGELFFGEGSRLTVL.

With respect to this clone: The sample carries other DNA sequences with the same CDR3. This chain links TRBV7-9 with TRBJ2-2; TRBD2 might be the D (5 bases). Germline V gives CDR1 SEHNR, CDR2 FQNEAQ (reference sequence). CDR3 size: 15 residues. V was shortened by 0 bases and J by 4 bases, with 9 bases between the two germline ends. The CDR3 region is CASSLAGDGTGELFF. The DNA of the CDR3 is TGTGCCAGCAGCTTAGCGGGAGATGGCACCGGGGAGCTGTTTTTT. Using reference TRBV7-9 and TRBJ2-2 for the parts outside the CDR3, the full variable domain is DTGVSQNPRHKITKRGQNVTFRCDPISEHNRLYWYRQTLGQGPEFLTYFQNEAQLEKSRLLSDRFSAERPKGSFSTLEIQRTEQGDSAMYLCASSLAGDGTGELFFGEGSRLTVL.

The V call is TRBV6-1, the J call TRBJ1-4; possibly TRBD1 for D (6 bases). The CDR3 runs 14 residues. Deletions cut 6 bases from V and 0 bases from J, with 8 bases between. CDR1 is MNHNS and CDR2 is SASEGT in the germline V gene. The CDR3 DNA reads TGTGCCAGCAGCGGACAGACAACTAATGAAAAACTGTTTTTT. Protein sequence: CASSGQTTNEKLFF.

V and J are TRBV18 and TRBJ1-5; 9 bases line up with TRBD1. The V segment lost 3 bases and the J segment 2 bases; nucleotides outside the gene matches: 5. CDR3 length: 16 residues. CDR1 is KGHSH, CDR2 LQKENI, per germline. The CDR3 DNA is TGTGCCAGCTCACCTACAGGGGGCTATGGCAATCAGCCCCAGCATTTT. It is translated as CASSPTGGYGNQPQHF.

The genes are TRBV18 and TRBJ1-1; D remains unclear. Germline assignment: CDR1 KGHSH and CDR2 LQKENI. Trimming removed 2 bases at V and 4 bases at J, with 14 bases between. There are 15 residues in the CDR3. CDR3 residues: CASSPSANAGTEAFF. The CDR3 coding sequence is TGTGCCAGCTCACCATCGGCCAACGCGGGCACTGAAGCTTTCTTT.